Following are 19 T cell receptor beta chains from one sample sequenced in a study of blood T cell repertoires in COVID-19. Sequenced by immunoSEQ multiplex PCR; TCRdb stores in-frame clones only, minus some. This sample carries fewer than 350,000 clones, approximately 85% of them seen once, and the ten largest clones take just over 7%. Material: peripheral blood. The receptors shown here come from a human donor in a cohort sampled during active COVID-19.

J is TRBJ1-1 and V is TRBV18; no definite D call. Per the germline V gene, CDR1 is KGHSH and CDR2 is LQKENI. This CDR3 contains 14 residues. V lost 3 bases and J lost 1, with 9 bases in between. CDR3 in amino acids: CASSPITENTEAFF. CDR3 coding DNA: TGTGCCAGCTCACCGATAACAGAGAACACTGAAGCTTTCTTT.

The chain recombines TRBV3-1 (or the pseudogene TRBV3-2) with TRBJ2-3; 10 bases align to TRBD2. Germline-derived CDR1 and CDR2 are LGHDT and YNNKEL (reference sequence). Unmatched junction bases numbered 8, after V lost 4 bases and J lost 1 base. The CDR3 contains 17 residues. Here the CDR3 DNA reads TGTGCCAGCAGCCTTAGCGGGGGGATCAGTCGCACAGATACGCAGTATTTT. Translating gives CASSLSGGISRTDTQYF.

This clone occurred a few times. This chain uses TRBV3-1 (or the pseudogene TRBV3-2) with TRBJ1-3; weak D call: TRBD1 (6 bases). This CDR3 is built from 16 residues. V lost 2 bases and J 2 bases, leaving 13 bases between the germline ends. Looked up from germline, CDR1 is LGHDT and CDR2 is YNNKEL (reference sequence). CDR3 amino acids: CASSQPTGLPGNTIYF. The CDR3 bases are TGTGCCAGCAGCCAACCCACAGGGCTTCCTGGAAACACCATATATTTT.

The V gene is TRBV12-3 or TRBV12-4, the J gene TRBJ1-3; D uncertain. V lost 3 bases, J lost 0 bases, and 3 bases lay in between. The CDR3 contains 13 residues. The CDR3 DNA reads as TGTGCCAGCAGTTTCTTCTCTGGAAACACCATATATTTT. This encodes CASSFFSGNTIYF.

This chain links TRBV12-3 or TRBV12-4 with TRBJ1-1; D possibly corresponds to TRBD1 (5 bases). This CDR3 region has 13 residues. The germline V and J ends were trimmed by 2 bases and 3 bases, with 7 bases remaining between them. For the CDR3, the DNA is TGTGCCAGCAGTTTACAAGGGGACACTGAAGCTTTCTTT. Residues: CASSLQGDTEAFF.

The rearrangement links TRBV6-5 to TRBJ1-3, with D tentatively TRBD1 (5 bases). The germline CDR1 and CDR2 sequences are MNHEY and SVGAGI. V was pared by 6 bases and J by 0 bases, with 9 bases between. The CDR3 runs to 14 residues. CDR3 loop: CASRGVISGNTIYF. CDR3 nucleotide sequence: TGTGCCAGCAGAGGGGTAATCTCTGGAAACACCATATATTTT.

The rearrangement uses TRBV6-5 and TRBJ2-1; the match to TRBD2 covers 8 bases. The CDR3 spans 15 residues. Per the germline V gene, CDR1 is MNHEY and CDR2 is SVGAGI. Germline trimming cut 6 bases from V and 7 bases from J; bases unmatched to any gene: 11. In DNA, the CDR3 is TGTGCCAGCAGCTCCCCCGGGGGGGGCACGAATGAGCAGTTCTTC. Residues: CASSSPGGGTNEQFF.

CDR3 nucleotide sequence: TGTGCCAGCAGTTATCGGGCAGTTAGCGGGGGCCTAAGGAATGAGCAGTTCTTC. Translating it yields CASSYRAVSGGLRNEQFF. The V and J genes are TRBV6-2 or TRBV6-3 and TRBJ2-1; 9 bases agree with TRBD2. This CDR3 contains 18 residues. Germline trimming cut 3 bases from V and 7 bases from J; bases unmatched to any gene: 16. Looked up from germline, CDR1 is MNHEY and CDR2 is SVGEGT.

This chain links TRBV5-6 with TRBJ1-2; the match to TRBD1 covers 9 bases. Germline V gives CDR1 SGHDT, CDR2 YYEEEE. Trimming removed 4 bases from V and 8 bases from J; junction bases left unmatched: 15. This CDR3 region has 16 residues. CDR3 sequence: CASSQEPGQGSRGYTF. Here the CDR3 DNA reads TGTGCCAGCAGCCAAGAGCCGGGACAGGGTTCGCGGGGCTACACCTTC.

The CDR3 sequence is CASSVEFSTDTQYF. DNA of the CDR3: TGTGCCAGCAGTGTGGAGTTTAGCACAGATACGCAGTATTTT. The chain recombines TRBV6-4 with TRBJ2-3; no definite D call. V shed 4 bases and J shed 0 bases, with 8 bases lying between them. Per germline, CDR1 MRHNA and CDR2 SNTAGT. This CDR3 comprises 14 residues.

The table lists this clone with a few counts. The chain recombines TRBV6-4 with TRBJ2-3; possibly TRBD2 for D (6 bases). The length of the CDR3 is 14 residues. With 5 bases removed from V and 3 bases from J, the gap between germline ends came to 12 bases. Germline-derived CDR1 and CDR2 are MRHNA and SNTAGT. This CDR3 reads CASSLRLETDTQYF. The CDR3, as DNA: TGTGCCAGCAGTCTTCGACTAGAAACAGATACGCAGTATTTT.

The rearrangement links TRBV7-2 to TRBJ2-6; TRBD2 agrees at 11 bases. The CDR3 is made up of 19 amino acids. In germline, CDR1 is SGHTA, CDR2 FQGNSA. With 4 bases clipped from V and 1 base from J, the junction kept 9 bases outside the gene matches. The CDR3 reads CASSSHPASGGSGANVLTF. In DNA, the CDR3 is TGTGCCAGCAGCTCTCACCCGGCTAGCGGGGGGTCTGGGGCCAACGTCCTGACTTTC.

The chain has TRBV12-3 or TRBV12-4 and TRBJ2-1; 7 bases agree with TRBD1. The CDR3 covers 12 residues. V trimming: 5 bases; J trimming: 14 bases; junction bases outside the gene matches: 9. As DNA, the CDR3 is TGTGCCAGCAGTCCGCGGACAGGTACGAAGTTCTTC. It is translated as CASSPRTGTKFF.

This clone was seen a handful of times. The V call is TRBV7-3, the J call TRBJ1-1, with unresolved D. Germline values: CDR1 SGHTA, CDR2 FQGTGA. The CDR3 length is 13 residues. With 5 bases removed from V and 1 base from J, the gap between germline ends came to 8 bases. Written as DNA, the CDR3 is TGTGCCAGCAGCCGTAGACAGAACACTGAAGCTTTCTTT. Protein sequence: CASSRRQNTEAFF.

This chain uses TRBV28 with TRBJ1-5; TRBD1 aligns across 10 bases. The length of the CDR3 is 16 residues. Germline V gives CDR1 MDHEN, CDR2 SYDVKM. The V gene end was trimmed by 5 bases and the J gene end by 1 base; junction bases not matched to a gene: 5. The CDR3 DNA sequence: TGTGCCAGCAGTCGTGGACAGGGGGTAAGCAATCAGCCCCAGCATTTT. This codes for CASSRGQGVSNQPQHF.

This chain uses TRBV4-1 with TRBJ2-7; 8 bases fit TRBD1. J was trimmed by 8 bases and V by 2 bases; bases with no gene match: 11. The CDR3 spans 15 residues. CDR1 MGHRA and CDR2 YSYEKL come from the germline V gene. CDR3 sequence: CASSQPGQELRKQYF. The CDR3 DNA follows: TGCGCCAGCAGCCAACCGGGACAGGAGCTAAGAAAGCAGTACTTC.

For the CDR3, the DNA is TGTGCCAGCAGCCCCCCACAGGGGACGAACACTGAAGCTTTCTTT. This translates into CASSPPQGTNTEAFF. The V gene is TRBV5-6, the J gene TRBJ1-1; 7 nucleotides agree with TRBD1. The trim removed 4 bases at V and 1 base at J, leaving 7 bases unmatched. Germline CDR1 SGHDT, CDR2 YYEEEE. The CDR3 loop spans 15 amino acids.

CDR3 residues: CASSIGTSTPETQYF. DNA of the CDR3: TGTGCCAGCAGCATCGGGACTAGCACCCCAGAGACCCAGTACTTC. The chain combines TRBV21-1 with TRBJ2-5; TRBD2, the table's D call, was not compared with the DNA. TRBV21-1 is a pseudogene locus. The CDR3 runs to 15 residues.

The rearrangement uses TRBV5-1 and TRBJ1-6; 9 bases agree with TRBD1. The CDR3 has 15 residues. J was trimmed by 5 bases and V by 4 bases; bases with no gene match: 4. CDR1 and CDR2 from the germline V gene are SGHRS and YFSETQ. The chain's CDR3 is CASSPRTGDNSPLHF. DNA for the CDR3: TGCGCCAGCAGCCCCAGGACAGGGGATAATTCACCCCTCCACTTT.